This T cell receptor (beta chain) originates from a study of human T cells and chemical hapten exposure. For the study at large: Sensitization involved placing 2% DPC onto an approximately 2 cm by approximately 2 cm region of upper inner arm skin.

The length of the CDR3 is 13 residues. The V gene lost 8 bases and the J gene lost 7 bases, with 17 bases spanning the gap. Looked up from germline, CDR1 is MNHEY and CDR2 is SMNVEV (reference sequence). TCRdb called the RACE reads again in MiXCR, with one record for every CDR3 protein. The data hold about 380,000 distinct CDR3 sequences, with roughly 5% observed a single time. This clonotype has ten or more counts. Time point described: pre-sensitization, week 0. The treatment is: therapeutic diphenylcyclopropenone sensitization with weekly scalp DPC. Blood draws came before every patch-test application.

This sequence originates from a woman between 50 and 59 years old with alopecia areata. Some clones in this sample may be carry-over from other donors' samples. Material: whole blood, obtained in connection with sensitization to the hapten diphenylcyclopropenone (DPC). This rearrangement joins TRBV27 to TRBJ1-1; D might be TRBD1 (5 bases). CDR3 nucleotide sequence: TGTGCCAGCTTTTCCCTCCAGGGAGGTGAAGCTTTCTTT. Translated: CASFSLQGGEAFF.